Reported below is one TCR beta chain. Its antigen remains unidentified. Nothing much larger sits one base from this clone, and base qualities are not available. This sample stems from a study of T cells in localized non-small cell lung cancer (TCRdb year 2020). Looking at the study overall: Comparing tumors with uninvolved tumor-adjacent lungs, the study looked at the T cell repertoires of 200 to 250 patients with early-stage NSCLC. The cohort was made up of approximately 250 treatment-naive NSCLC patients whose localized lung tumors had been resected. NSCLC patients had a mean age of approximately 66 years, and fewer than 150 were male and about 98 female.

At diagnosis, tumor, uninvolved tumor-adjacent lung and peripheral blood were collected and then preserved as a mix of FFPE and fresh-frozen material. For TCR repertoire profiling, blood samples were analyzed as peripheral blood mononuclear cells. The germline V gene gives CDR1 as KGHSH and CDR2 as LQKENI. V gives up 3 bases and J gives up 5 bases, and the segment between their germline ends measures 14 bases. From cysteine to phenylalanine, the CDR3 is 15 amino acids long. CDR3 DNA is the only sequence kept; it has 45 bases, read in frame from the first base. The immunoSEQ Assay was used to sequence TCR beta CDR3 regions from DNA. Concerning the study's data processing: T cell density was computed as TCR beta template counts normalized to usable DNA estimated by amplifying housekeeping genes. The preseqR package was used to estimate richness by extrapolating to 400,000 templates for PBMC samples and to 120,000 templates for tissue samples. Clonality was defined by subtracting Pielou's evenness from one. Differential abundance testing on productive amino-acid clonotypes, with a minimum total count of 5 and an alpha of 0.1, was used to identify tissue-enriched TCRs. The Jaccard Index and the Morisita Overlap Index were used to measure how much the repertoires overlapped between compartments. GLIPH clustered TCR beta CDR3s with public tetramer-defined viral CDR3s; viral motifs required at least three viral sequences plus V-gene enrichment. The source is immuneACCESS, and TCRdb retained only in-frame sequences with V and J called. Part of the clones is not carried over; for the studies checked, unresolved V genes explain less than half of this, and the remainder is unexplained. The V and J calls and clone size were taken over from that table, and D and trimming were inferred from the DNA. The sample table holds about 11,000 clones, of which roughly nine tenths were seen once. The top ten constitute approximately 14% of the sample.

Overall study outcomes, separate from this receptor: Uninvolved tumor-adjacent lung showed the highest T cell clonality, higher than tumor, which suggests more focused antigenic responses in the uninvolved tumor-adjacent lung. Of the top 100 tumor clones, a median of 57 were detected in paired uninvolved adjacent lung; 28 were also among that lung's top 100. Longer overall survival was associated with higher T cell density in blood, whereas shorter survival was associated with higher clonality in adjacent lung. Because multi-region sequencing of the tumors was not done, intratumor heterogeneity could not be ruled out. Because the study design was exploratory, TCR variables were selected using unadjusted p-values without false-discovery rate correction.

The sample in question was peripheral blood, obtained before any cancer treatment. The sequence links TRBV18 to TRBJ2-1; confidence is insufficient to name the D gene. This TCR came from a male donor aged 60 or older with stage III lung adenocarcinoma. The nucleotide sequence reads TGTGCCAGCTCACCGGGGATACCCCCTAACAATGAGCAGTTCTTC. It translates to CASSPGIPPNNEQFF. The full variable domain, completed from the reference TRBV18 and TRBJ2-1 proteins outside the CDR3, reads NAGVMQNPRHLVRRRGQEARLRCSPMKGHSHVYWYRQLPEEGLKFMVYLQKENIIDESGMPKERFSAEFPKEGPSILRIQQVVRGDSAAYFCASSPGIPPNNEQFFGPGTRLTVL.